This T cell receptor (beta chain) was profiled in a study of Graves' ophthalmopathy and Graves' hyperthyroidism. The PBMCs had their origin in about 9.7 ml of fresh peripheral blood. RNA transcripts were the template, and TCR beta CDR3 regions were amplified from them. HTBI-primed RT-PCR formed the first round, and a multiplex PCR formed the second. TCRdb itself ran the multiplex PCR reads through MiXCR, one entry per CDR3 protein. The sample records about 640,000 distinct CDR3 sequences, roughly two fifths being singletons. This clonotype was seen only a few times. The TCR was taken from an adult man with Graves' ophthalmopathy. The sample comprised peripheral blood.

CDR3 residues: CASSPAGTSGYEQYF. CDR3 DNA: TGTGCCAGCAGCCCTGCCGGGACTAGCGGCTACGAGCAGTACTTC. This chain connects TRBV13 to TRBJ2-7, with TRBD2 identical over 11 bases. CDR1 PRHDT and CDR2 FYEKMQ come from the germline V gene (reference sequence). V was pared by 5 bases and J by 3 bases, with 6 bases of the junction left unmatched. This CDR3 has 15 amino acids.